The rows below give T cell receptor beta chains drawn from one sample of a study of T cells in Graves' hyperthyroidism and ophthalmopathy. TCRdb re-analysed the multiplex PCR reads in MiXCR, keeping a single row per CDR3 protein. The sample includes 300,000 to 500,000 distinct CDR3 sequences, over 12% of them seen just once. Sequenced input: blood. These TCRs come from a man between 45 and 60 years old with Graves' ophthalmopathy. CDR3s leave out the opening cysteine and the closing phenylalanine or tryptophan.

V gene: TRBV27; J gene: TRBJ2-2; CDR3 protein: ASSFPGPTGELF
V gene: TRBV19; J gene: TRBJ2-1; CDR3 protein: ASSKPNIYNEQF
V gene: TRBV2; J gene: TRBJ2-7; CDR3 protein: ASSGTIKEQY
V gene: TRBV7-2; J gene: TRBJ1-2; CDR3 protein: ASSLASSTNYGYT
V gene: TRBV7-9; J gene: TRBJ2-3; CDR3 protein: ASSSLGRTSSDTQY
V gene: TRBV20-1; J gene: TRBJ2-5; CDR3 protein: SARAGQGGGTQY
V gene: TRBV12-3/TRBV12-4; J gene: TRBJ2-7; CDR3 protein: ASSPQKVLSYEQY
V gene: TRBV3-1; J gene: TRBJ2-7; CDR3 protein: ASSQAFSGGHQPYEQY
V gene: TRBV9; J gene: TRBJ2-7; CDR3 protein: ASTGWGEKVRRYEQY
V gene: TRBV15; J gene: TRBJ2-6; CDR3 protein: ATSRATQHVANVLT
V gene: TRBV12-3/TRBV12-4; J gene: TRBJ1-1; CDR3 protein: ASRRTGGDTEAF
V gene: TRBV7-3; J gene: TRBJ2-1; CDR3 protein: ASSPSLGTSHNEQF
V gene: TRBV28; J gene: TRBJ1-1; CDR3 protein: ASSFPGGTNTEAF
V gene: TRBV29-1; J gene: TRBJ2-1; CDR3 protein: SVDKTGVSYNEQF
V gene: TRBV30; J gene: TRBJ1-1; CDR3 protein: AWRQGEVWDTEAF
V gene: TRBV5-1; J gene: TRBJ1-1; CDR3 protein: ASSSGANTEAF
V gene: TRBV7-9; J gene: TRBJ2-5; CDR3 protein: ASSSPGPGKETQY
V gene: TRBV7-2; J gene: TRBJ2-2; CDR3 protein: ASSQVPGLLTGELF
V gene: TRBV3-1; J gene: TRBJ1-1; CDR3 protein: ASSQDPRTGSEAF
V gene: TRBV12-3/TRBV12-4; J gene: TRBJ2-5; CDR3 protein: ASSPEARRYSQETQY
V gene: TRBV20-1; J gene: TRBJ2-2; CDR3 protein: SARDRGRTGELF
V gene: TRBV6-1; J gene: TRBJ2-2; CDR3 protein: ASSGGSVAYTGELF
V gene: TRBV5-1; J gene: TRBJ2-3; CDR3 protein: ASSWTTADTQY
V gene: TRBV30; J gene: TRBJ1-2; CDR3 protein: ACQGTDYGYT
V gene: TRBV12-3/TRBV12-4; J gene: TRBJ2-1; CDR3 protein: ASSLRGRGNNEQF
V gene: TRBV27; J gene: TRBJ1-5; CDR3 protein: ASSLSSDRNQPQH
V gene: TRBV4-1; J gene: TRBJ2-7; CDR3 protein: ASSQVDYEQY
V gene: TRBV27; J gene: TRBJ1-6; CDR3 protein: ASSGGTHSPLH
V gene: TRBV12-3/TRBV12-4; J gene: TRBJ1-2; CDR3 protein: ASFDTPPVLYGYT
V gene: TRBV12-3/TRBV12-4; J gene: TRBJ2-3; CDR3 protein: ASSNPRDFKSTDTQY
V gene: TRBV2; J gene: TRBJ1-1; CDR3 protein: ASRSAGGGGLAEAF
V gene: TRBV5-5; J gene: TRBJ1-3; CDR3 protein: ASSLFTTTGNTIY
V gene: TRBV5-6; J gene: TRBJ2-3; CDR3 protein: ASSSGTSGKYTDTQY
V gene: TRBV18; J gene: TRBJ2-5; CDR3 protein: ASSPPMGENLGTQY
V gene: TRBV7-9; J gene: TRBJ2-5; CDR3 protein: ASSFGLAGGETQY
V gene: TRBV19; J gene: TRBJ2-1; CDR3 protein: ASSTRTSRHLVDEQF
V gene: TRBV12-3/TRBV12-4; J gene: TRBJ2-1; CDR3 protein: ASSQGTSGSNEQF
V gene: TRBV2; J gene: TRBJ1-1; CDR3 protein: ASRIGGADTEAF
V gene: TRBV6-1; J gene: TRBJ2-1; CDR3 protein: ASSGPVEQF
V gene: TRBV11-2; J gene: TRBJ1-1; CDR3 protein: ASDQGNTEAF
V gene: TRBV12-3/TRBV12-4; J gene: TRBJ2-5; CDR3 protein: ASSFQREGRETQY
V gene: TRBV9; J gene: TRBJ2-3; CDR3 protein: ASSVASTRTDTQY